The source of this T cell receptor (beta chain) is a study of cytomegalovirus exposure and HLA in healthy donors. General study points: The study flagged approximately 180 TCR beta chains as cytomegalovirus-associated. Among TCR sequences, most were rare, though some public TCRs appeared in many donors.

As for this clone: Its antigen is unknown.

This CDR3 has 14 residues. The germline V gene has CDR1 SEHNR and CDR2 FQNEAQ (reference sequence). V lost 8 bases to trimming and J lost 2 bases, with 15 bases between them. Primers included in the PCR were 60 Vbeta and 13 Jbeta primers. Method: immunoSEQ multiplex PCR; TCRdb's copy keeps in-frame clones and lacks some. The sample has approximately 300,000 clones, about four fifths seen once; the top ten hold about 0.29%. The chain has TRBV7-9 and TRBJ1-2; unclear D gene. This TCR derives from a girl aged 2-10 years in good health and CMV-seronegative. The sequenced sample was PBMCs. CDR3 bases: TGTGCCAGCGAAAGAACTGGCAGGAACTATGGCTACACCTTC. Protein: CASERTGRNYGYTF.